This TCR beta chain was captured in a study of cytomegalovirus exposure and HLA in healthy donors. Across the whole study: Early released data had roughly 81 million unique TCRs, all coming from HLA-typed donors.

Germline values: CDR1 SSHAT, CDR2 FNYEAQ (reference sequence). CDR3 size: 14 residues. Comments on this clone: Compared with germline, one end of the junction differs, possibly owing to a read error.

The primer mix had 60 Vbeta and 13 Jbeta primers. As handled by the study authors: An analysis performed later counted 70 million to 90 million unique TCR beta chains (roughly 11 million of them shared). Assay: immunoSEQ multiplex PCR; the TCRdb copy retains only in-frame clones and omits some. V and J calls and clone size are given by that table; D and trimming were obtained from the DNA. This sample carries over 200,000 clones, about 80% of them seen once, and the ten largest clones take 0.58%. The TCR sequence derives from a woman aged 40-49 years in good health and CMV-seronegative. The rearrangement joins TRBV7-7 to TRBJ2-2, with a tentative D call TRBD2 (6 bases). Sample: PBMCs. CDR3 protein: CASSLGGLGGELFF. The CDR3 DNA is TGTGCTAGCAGCTTAGGAGGGCTGGGCGGGGAGCTGTTTTTT. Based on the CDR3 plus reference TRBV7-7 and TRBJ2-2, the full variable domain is GAGVSQSPRYKVTKRGQDVTLRCDPISSHATLYWYQQALGQGPEFLTYFNYEAQPDKSGLPSDRFSAERPEGSISTLTIQRTEQRDSAMYRCASSLGGLGGELFFGEGSRLTVL.